A selection of T cell receptor beta chains follows, all from one sample in a study of beta chain features in type 1 diabetes. The protocol was immunoSEQ multiplex PCR, while the TCRdb copy is restricted to in-frame clones and leaves out a portion. This sample carries about 340,000 clones, about 13% of them seen once, and the ten largest clones take 0.015%. Sequenced sample: naive CD4+ T cells from blood. The receptors stem from a woman in her late teens or twenties with type 1 diabetes. CDR3s include the opening cysteine and the closing phenylalanine or tryptophan. For some rows the clone size is stated as once, few or many, or as a class when expanded; others skip it.

>TRBJ2-2|TRBV5-1|NA
CASSFLALANTGELFF
>TRBJ2-1|TRBV19|few
CASTRGDRVNEQFF
>TRBJ2-1|TRBV7-9|NA
CASIGGRYYNEQFF
>TRBJ2-1|TRBV28|NA
CASTTGDRPNNEQFF
>TRBJ1-4|TRBV30|NA
CAWSQRNEKLFF
>TRBJ1-4|TRBV7-9|few
CASTLRQGTATNEKLFF
>TRBJ2-7|TRBV7-8|NA
CASSPGRGRYEQYF
>TRBJ2-1|TRBV7-2|few
CASSPYRRAQFF
>TRBJ2-1|TRBV5-1|few
CASSSGLAGGVGFF
>TRBJ2-1|TRBV27|NA
CASSPSRVLASYNEQFF
>TRBJ1-4|TRBV18|few
CASSPPSRATNEKLFF
>TRBJ2-1|TRBV28|few
CASSVLAGSYNEQFF
>TRBJ2-5|TRBV7-9|few
CASSRASGTQETQYF
>TRBJ1-1|TRBV11-3|few
CASSFHSEAFF
>TRBJ2-3|TRBV13|NA
CASSLGRSGDTQYF
>TRBJ1-2|TRBV18|NA
CASSRTGTGGSNYGYTF
>TRBJ2-1|TRBV29-1|few
CSVEVAGVYNEQFF
>TRBJ2-7|TRBV28|NA
CASRLVGGEYEQYF
>TRBJ1-1|TRBV5-1|few
CASSLTGNTEAFF
>TRBJ2-2|TRBV5-1|NA
CASSPFWPNTGELFF
>TRBJ2-5|TRBV18|few
CASSRLAGSRETQYF
>TRBJ1-4|TRBV6-5|once
CASTGGNNEKLFF
>TRBJ2-1|TRBV28|few
CASRAQGHNEQFF
>TRBJ2-7|TRBV11-2|NA
CASSLRPGGPGSYEQYF
>TRBJ2-6|TRBV10-3|NA
CATTFQGARGANVLTF
>TRBJ1-1|TRBV9|NA
CASSGGTGVLYTEAFF
>TRBJ1-2|TRBV30|few
CAYGPLGDGYTF
>TRBJ2-5|TRBV7-2|few
CASSLNIAETQYF
>TRBJ2-1|TRBV28|few
CATSGADYNEQFF
>TRBJ1-2|TRBV19|few
CASRLQGFQGYGYTF
>TRBJ1-2|TRBV29-1|few
CSVDRGQVGGYTF
>TRBJ1-4|TRBV28|NA
CASSLYRGYEKLFF
>TRBJ1-1|TRBV18|NA
CASSQDSNTEAFF
>TRBJ2-1|TRBV5-1|few
CASSQSIADLSYNEQFF
>TRBJ2-7|TRBV7-2|NA
CASRGLAGESEQYF
>TRBJ1-5|TRBV30|once
CAWSRGPSNQPQHF
>TRBJ2-1|TRBV5-4|NA
CASSLKLASYNEQFF
>TRBJ2-1|TRBV7-9|few
CASSLAGATYNEQFF
>TRBJ2-3|TRBV7-2|NA
CASSFRGTDTQYF
>TRBJ1-3|TRBV10-3|NA
CAIRESYSGNTIYF
>TRBJ1-5|TRBV30|NA
CAWGIQGGQPQHF
>TRBJ2-1|TRBV28|NA
CASSRESGNEQFF
>TRBJ2-1|TRBV29-1|NA
CSVPDRALGGQFF
>TRBJ1-2|TRBV6-5|NA
CASSYSGGRNYGYTF
>TRBJ2-3|TRBV11-3|NA
CASSPIAATDTQYF
>TRBJ1-1|TRBV7-3|NA
CASLRGPGMNTEAFF
>TRBJ1-5|TRBV18|NA
CASSPGQENQPQHF
>TRBJ1-1|TRBV18|NA
CASSATGMNTEAFF
>TRBJ2-1|TRBV7-8|once
CASSPVAGVHNEQFF
>TRBJ2-7|TRBV6-5|NA
CASSYSGGQGKYEQYF
>TRBJ2-2|TRBV18|NA
CASSPSRGVRTGELFF
>TRBJ1-2|TRBV5-4|few
CASSPGTQNYGYTF